These T cell receptor beta chains were read from a single sample in a study of cytotoxic CD8 clonotypes in ibrutinib-treated CLL. The data were produced by immunoSEQ multiplex PCR, yet TCRdb's version contains in-frame clones alone and is incomplete. The sample lists approximately 330,000 clones, around four fifths occurring once. This material consisted of PBMCs, taken before ibrutinib treatment. Source of these receptors: a human donor with chronic lymphocytic leukemia. The CDR3 runs from the conserved cysteine through the conserved F or W. Where a row states a size, it is once, few, many or the class of an expanded clone; other rows omit it.

NA	TRBV29-1	TRBJ2-2	CSVLGQGTNTGELFF
NA	TRBV4-1	TRBJ2-4	CASSQVREGTSKNIQYF
NA	TRBV10-3	TRBJ1-1	CATQGGTEAFF
NA	TRBV5-1	TRBJ1-1	CASSLEARGGYTEAFF
NA	TRBV6-5	TRBJ1-1	CASSGQGAFTEAFF
NA	TRBV7-2	TRBJ2-7	CASSLAGNAWDYEQYF
NA	TRBV7-2	TRBJ1-2	CASSLTAPSYGYTF
NA	TRBV16	TRBJ2-3	CASSQSGDSDTQYF
NA	TRBV4-3	TRBJ2-1	CASSQDWLAGGSHGSYNEQFF
NA	TRBV7-3	TRBJ2-3	CASSPGWGTDTQYF
NA	TRBV27	TRBJ2-7	CASSVHLVTTYEQYF
NA	TRBV5-8	TRBJ2-7	CASSLKWAGGASYEQYF
NA	TRBV29-1	TRBJ2-7	CSVEASGRADEQYF
once	TRBV30	TRBJ1-4	CARQGQTNEKLFF
NA	TRBV30	TRBJ2-5	CAWSPSSETQYF
NA	TRBV10-1	TRBJ2-2	CATGTGYSTQTGELFF
NA	TRBV4-2	TRBJ1-5	CASSQDWAAGVPQPQHF
few	TRBV5-1	TRBJ2-1	CASSFASGNSEQFF
NA	TRBV4-1	TRBJ2-1	CASSYLAGGAYEQFF
NA	TRBV15	TRBJ1-1	CATSRDPGGGTEAFF
few	TRBV27	TRBJ2-5	CASRTESGLADETQYF
few	TRBV5-1	TRBJ2-1	CASSIQGSDWLF
NA	TRBV7-2	TRBJ2-5	CASSLSRATETQYF
NA	TRBV27	TRBJ2-7	CASSAVAGHEQYF
once	TRBV27	TRBJ2-3	CASSLQGYFTDTQYF
NA	TRBV7-2	TRBJ2-7	CASSLGPREATYEQYF
NA	TRBV4-3	TRBJ2-7	CASSQDRDFGGIEQYF
NA	TRBV7-8	TRBJ1-2	CASSSAYRDSYGYTF
NA	TRBV12-2	TRBJ2-5	CASRLGQKGQGACETQYF
NA	TRBV10-2	TRBJ2-5	CASSPWAAGTDEETQYF
NA	TRBV5-1	TRBJ2-5	CASSRLPGHQETQYF
NA	TRBV7-8	TRBJ2-7	CASSPRRFFAGGYYEQYF
many	TRBV9	TRBJ2-1	CASSARDYVYNEQFF
few	TRBV30	TRBJ1-5	CAWNEGTGQPQHF
few	TRBV11-2	TRBJ2-3	CASSPHSERATDTQYF
NA	TRBV25-1	TRBJ1-2	CASSWSGDGYTF